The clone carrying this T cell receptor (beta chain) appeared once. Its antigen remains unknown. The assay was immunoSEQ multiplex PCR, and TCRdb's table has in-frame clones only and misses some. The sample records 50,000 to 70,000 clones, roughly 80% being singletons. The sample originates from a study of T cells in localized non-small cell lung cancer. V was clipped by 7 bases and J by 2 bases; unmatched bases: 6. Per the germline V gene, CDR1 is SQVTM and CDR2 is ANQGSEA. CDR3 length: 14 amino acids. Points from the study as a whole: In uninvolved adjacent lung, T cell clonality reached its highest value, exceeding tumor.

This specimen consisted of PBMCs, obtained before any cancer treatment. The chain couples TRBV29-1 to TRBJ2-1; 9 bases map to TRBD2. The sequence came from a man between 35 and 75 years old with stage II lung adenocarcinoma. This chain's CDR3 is CSAPAGGTYNEQFF. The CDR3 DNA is TGCAGCGCCCCCGCGGGAGGGACCTACAATGAGCAGTTCTTC.